These 28 T cell receptor beta chains came from one sample sequenced in a study of cytomegalovirus exposure and HLA in healthy donors. The PCR employed 60 Vbeta primers together with 13 Jbeta primers. Here immunoSEQ multiplex PCR was the method, and the copy in TCRdb shows in-frame clones only, minus some. There are about 140,000 clones in the sample; roughly three quarters occur only once, and approximately 1.6% lies in the top ten. Sequences were obtained from PBMCs. The origin of the receptors is a woman aged 25-40 years in good health and CMV-seronegative.

The V and J genes are TRBV18 and TRBJ2-5; 10 bases fit TRBD2. The end of the DNA aligns better with TRBJ2-7, so the J call may be wrong. Per the germline V gene, CDR1 is KGHSH and CDR2 is LQKENI. The CDR3 loop spans 15 amino acids. The CDR3 DNA is TGTGCCAGCTCACCTCGCGCTAGCGGGAGATACGAGCAGTACTTC. Its translation is CASSPRASGRYEQYF.

The V gene is TRBV6-1, the J gene TRBJ2-7; D is perhaps TRBD1 (5 bases). Germline V gives CDR1 MNHNS, CDR2 SASEGT. This CDR3 is 14 amino acids long. Trimming removed 6 bases from V and 0 bases from J, with 12 bases in between. The CDR3 DNA is TGTGCCAGCAGGTGGGGCGAGTACTCCTACGAGCAGTACTTC. This translates into CASRWGEYSYEQYF.

This clone was detected only once. This chain links TRBV6-1 with TRBJ2-7; D might be TRBD1 (7 bases). Germline assignment: CDR1 MNHNS and CDR2 SASEGT. The CDR3 runs to 19 residues. V lost 0 bases, J lost 2 bases, and 23 bases lay in between. The CDR3 coding sequence is TGTGCCAGCAGTGAAGCGAGGGGGCGACGGGACTCGGGACCCTACGAGCAGTACGTC. Translated: CASSEARGRRDSGPYEQYV.

As DNA, the CDR3 is TGTGCCAGCAGCTCCGCGGGTTGGACTAGCTTTAATGAGCAGTTCTTC. Encoded protein: CASSSAGWTSFNEQFF. The chain carries TRBV28 and TRBJ2-1, with 8 bases aligning to TRBD2. V shed 6 bases, J shed 7 bases, and the junction held 14 bases outside the gene matches. Germline assignment: CDR1 MDHEN and CDR2 SYDVKM. The CDR3 sequence is 16 residues long.

The chain uses TRBV7-2 and TRBJ2-1; no definite D call. Trimming removed 1 base from V and 4 bases from J, with 8 bases in between. Germline V lookup: CDR1 SGHTA, CDR2 FQGNSA. This CDR3 contains 14 residues. CDR3 coding DNA: TGTGCCAGCAGCTTAGAACCAGTTTACAATGAGCAGTTCTTC. This gives the protein CASSLEPVYNEQFF.

This chain connects TRBV5-1 to TRBJ2-6, with D maybe TRBD1 (5 bases). The CDR3 extends over 14 amino acids. The V end was cut by 3 bases, the J end by 4 bases, with 8 bases between. Germline V CDR1 and CDR2: SGHRS, YFSETQ. The CDR3 DNA reads as TGCGCCAGCAGCTCTGGGGCCGGGGCCAACGTCCTGACTTTC. Translating it yields CASSSGAGANVLTF.

The chain links TRBV5-5 to TRBJ2-5; 7 positions match TRBD1. Germline assignment: CDR1 SGHKS and CDR2 YYEKEE (reference sequence). This CDR3 contains 17 residues. The V segment lost 4 bases and the J segment 3 bases; nucleotides outside the gene matches: 15. CDR3 sequence reads: CASSIIPQGVPEETQYF. CDR3 sequence (DNA): TGTGCCAGCAGCATAATACCCCAGGGGGTCCCAGAAGAGACCCAGTACTTC.

The chain uses TRBV19 and TRBJ1-4, with D tentatively TRBD1 (5 bases). The V end lost 6 bases, the J end lost 0 bases, and 8 bases lay between the germline ends. Germline V gene lookup returns CDR1 LNHDA and CDR2 SQIVND (reference sequence). This CDR3 is built from 14 residues. CDR3 sequence (DNA): TGTGCCAGTAGCGACAGAGCAACTAATGAAAAACTGTTTTTT. This sequence encodes CASSDRATNEKLFF.

This clone was recorded only once. The chain links TRBV2 to TRBJ1-3; tentatively, D is TRBD1 (6 bases). Trimming left V 6 bases short and J 2 bases short, with 14 bases between. The CDR3 has 15 residues. CDR1 and CDR2 from the germline V gene are SNHLY and FYNNEI. The CDR3 loop reads CASSAQGHPGNTIYF. CDR3 coding DNA: TGTGCCAGCAGCGCACAGGGACACCCTGGAAACACCATATATTTT.

This chain links TRBV6-6 with TRBJ1-1; D is uncertain. This CDR3 has 14 residues. Germline lookup yields CDR1 MNHNY and CDR2 SVGAGI (reference sequence). Deletions cut 2 bases from V and 0 bases from J, with 7 bases between. This chain's CDR3 is CASSYGQVNTEAFF. CDR3 sequence (DNA): TGTGCCAGCAGTTACGGCCAGGTGAACACTGAAGCTTTCTTT.

The rearrangement joins TRBV28 to TRBJ2-7; 8 bases map to TRBD2. V lost 2 bases, J lost 7 bases, and 7 bases stayed unmatched. The length of the CDR3 is 14 residues. Germline V gene lookup returns CDR1 MDHEN and CDR2 SYDVKM. The DNA of the CDR3 is TGTGCCAGCAGTTTAGGCCCGCGGGGGGCGGAGCAGTACTTC. Translation: CASSLGPRGAEQYF.

The chain combines TRBV19 with TRBJ1-6; TRBD1 matches at 7 bases. The J segment lost 10 bases and the V segment lost 3 bases, leaving 9 bases of the junction unmatched. The CDR3 totals 15 residues. CDR1 is LNHDA and CDR2 is SQIVND in the germline V gene (reference sequence). The CDR3 protein is CASSMRGTGESPLHF. The CDR3 DNA sequence: TGTGCCAGTAGTATGAGGGGTACAGGGGAATCACCCCTCCACTTT.

The V gene is TRBV18, the J gene TRBJ2-1; 10 bases fit TRBD1. The CDR3 totals 16 residues. Germline lookup yields CDR1 KGHSH and CDR2 LQKENI. Trimming removed 6 bases from V and 0 bases from J; junction bases left unmatched: 5. CDR3 protein: CASSPRTGGSYNEQFF. The CDR3 DNA reads as TGTGCCAGCTCTCCCAGGACAGGGGGCTCCTACAATGAGCAGTTCTTC.

The rearrangement links TRBV7-2 to TRBJ1-2; D unclear. With 1 base removed from V and 0 bases from J, the gap between germline ends came to 6 bases. The V gene's germline CDR1 is SGHTA and CDR2 FQGNSA. The CDR3 contains 14 residues. The CDR3 DNA sequence: TGTGCCAGCAGCTTAGTTGCAGCTAACTATGGCTACACCTTC. It codes for CASSLVAANYGYTF.

This clone was seen just once. This sequence joins TRBV11-1 and TRBJ2-2, with a weak D call TRBD2 (6 bases). CDR3 length: 15 amino acids. Per the germline V gene, CDR1 is SGHAT and CDR2 is FQDESV (reference sequence). V was pared by 8 bases and J by 2 bases, with 15 bases between. CDR3 bases: TGTGCCAGCGGGGCGGCTAGCGCAAACACCGGGGAGCTGTTTTTT. The encoded protein is CASGAASANTGELFF.

The rearrangement links TRBV9 to TRBJ2-1, with D uncertain. V gave up 0 bases and J gave up 0 bases, with 10 bases separating them. Germline assignment: CDR1 SGDLS and CDR2 YYNGEE. This CDR3 is 16 amino acids long. The CDR3 loop is CASSVAVVVSYNEQFF. The CDR3 coding sequence is TGTGCCAGCAGCGTAGCGGTGGTTGTCTCCTACAATGAGCAGTTCTTC. The full variable domain, with the rest looked up from reference TRBV9 and TRBJ2-1, is DSGVTQTPKHLITATGQRVTLRCSPRSGDLSVYWYQQSLDQGLQFLIQYYNGEERAKGNILERFSAQQFPDLHSELNLSSLELGDSALYFCASSVAVVVSYNEQFFGPGTRLTVL.

V gene TRBV2 combines with J gene TRBJ1-5; 8 bases line up with TRBD1. V lost 4 bases to trimming and J lost 7 bases; unmatched junction nucleotides: 6. The germline CDR1 and CDR2 sequences are SNHLY and FYNNEI. The CDR3 covers 14 residues. CDR3 in amino acids: CASSGSDRAQPQHF. The CDR3 DNA sequence: TGTGCCAGCAGTGGATCGGACAGGGCACAGCCCCAGCATTTT. Complete variable domain (other parts from reference TRBV2 and TRBJ1-5): EPEVTQTPSHQVTQMGQEVILRCVPISNHLYFYWYRQILGQKVEFLVSFYNNEISEKSEIFDDQFSVERPDGSNFTLKIRSTKLEDSAMYFCASSGSDRAQPQHFGDGTRLSIL.

This clone has more than one count but fewer than ten. The chain links TRBV9 to TRBJ2-3; TRBD2 might be the D (7 bases). The CDR3 is 15 residues long. V was shortened by 0 bases and J by 6 bases, with 14 bases between the two germline ends. Germline-derived CDR1 and CDR2 are SGDLS and YYNGEE. The CDR3 sequence: CASSVEGGPGDTQYF. CDR3 sequence (DNA): TGTGCCAGCAGCGTAGAGGGGGGGCCGGGCGATACGCAGTATTTT.

This clone was seen more than once but under ten times. CDR3 coding DNA: TGTGCCAGCAGCCAGGGACAGGGTAGAAGTGAAAAACTGTTTTTT. Translation gives CASSQGQGRSEKLFF. The chain links TRBV11-2 to TRBJ1-4; 9 bases fit TRBD1. The trim removed 5 bases at V and 7 bases at J, leaving 8 bases unmatched. The CDR3 has 15 amino acids. Per the germline V gene, CDR1 is SGHAT and CDR2 is FQNNGV.

J is TRBJ1-2 and V is TRBV7-9; the D gene is possibly TRBD1 (5 bases). V lost 4 bases and J lost 4, with 22 bases in between. The CDR3 consists of 17 residues. Germline V gene data show CDR1 as SEHNR and CDR2 as FQNEAQ (reference sequence). CDR3 DNA sequence: TGTGCCAGCAGCTATATCCGACGGGAGGGGAGTTCCTATGGCTACACCTTC. Translation: CASSYIRREGSSYGYTF.

V is TRBV27 and J is TRBJ2-5; tentative D call: TRBD2 (6 bases). The tail of the sequence fits TRBJ2-7 better, so the J call may be wrong. Germline V gene lookup returns CDR1 MNHEY and CDR2 SMNVEV (reference sequence). The CDR3 contains 13 residues. The CDR3 bases are TGTGCCAGCAGTTTAGCGGGGCCCTACGAGCAGTACTTC. It translates to CASSLAGPYEQYF.

The V call is TRBV7-2, the J call TRBJ2-5; TRBD1 might be the D (7 bases). Germline CDR1 and CDR2: SGHTA and FQGNSA. The CDR3 loop spans 15 amino acids. The V gene lost 3 bases and the J gene lost 0 bases, with 11 bases spanning the gap. The CDR3 sequence: CASSFQGGYQETQYF. The CDR3 DNA follows: TGTGCCAGCAGCTTCCAGGGGGGTTACCAAGAGACCCAGTACTTC.

The table lists this clone with a few counts. V gene TRBV19 combines with J gene TRBJ2-7; 8 positions agree with TRBD2. The trim removed 4 bases at V and 0 bases at J, leaving 5 bases unmatched. The length of the CDR3 is 15 residues. Germline V gene lookup returns CDR1 LNHDA and CDR2 SQIVND (reference sequence). Written as DNA, the CDR3 is TGTGCCAGTAGTACCGCTAGCGGGCCCTCCTACGAGCAGTACTTC. It translates to CASSTASGPSYEQYF. Filled out from reference TRBV19 and TRBJ2-7, the complete variable domain reads DGGITQSPKYLFRKEGQNVTLSCEQNLNHDAMYWYRQDPGQGLRLIYYSQIVNDFQKGDIAEGYSVSREKKESFPLTVTSAQKNPTAFYLCASSTASGPSYEQYFGPGTRLTVT.

This CDR3 is CASRPAGTGHYEQYF. The CDR3 nucleotides read TGTGCCAGCAGGCCCGCCGGGACAGGTCACTACGAGCAGTACTTC. The chain combines TRBV27 with TRBJ2-7, with 8 positions matching TRBD1. Germline V gene lookup returns CDR1 MNHEY and CDR2 SMNVEV (reference sequence). CDR3 length: 15 residues. Germline trimming cut 6 bases from V and 3 bases from J; bases unmatched to any gene: 10.

In DNA form, the CDR3 reads TGTGCCAGCAGTGCACCGGGACAGTACACAGATACGCAGTATTTT. Translated: CASSAPGQYTDTQYF. The V and J genes are TRBV6-6 and TRBJ2-3, with 7 nucleotides matching TRBD1. The J segment lost 2 bases and the V segment lost 5 bases, leaving 7 bases of the junction unmatched. Germline CDR1 MNHNY, CDR2 SVGAGI (reference sequence). The CDR3 consists of 15 residues.

The V call is TRBV2, the J call TRBJ2-1; no firm D call. This CDR3 is built from 12 residues. CDR1 and CDR2 from the germline V gene are SNHLY and FYNNEI. V lost 3 bases and J 4 bases, leaving 4 bases between the germline ends. The CDR3 sequence is CASSDQYNEQFF. CDR3 nucleotides: TGTGCCAGCAGTGACCAGTACAATGAGCAGTTCTTC.

The chain employs TRBV7-2 and TRBJ1-3; D call uncertain. The CDR3 consists of 15 residues. CDR1 is SGHTA and CDR2 is FQGNSA in the germline V gene. Trimming cost V 0 bases and J 4 bases, with 10 bases left between them. In nucleotides, the CDR3 is TGTGCCAGCAGCTTAGCCCGAGGTTCCGGAAACACCATATATTTT. Residues: CASSLARGSGNTIYF.

The chain is built from TRBV7-2 and TRBJ1-2; 7 bases align to TRBD1. The CDR3 spans 13 residues. The germline V gene encodes CDR1 SGHTA and CDR2 FQGNSA. J lost 3 bases, V lost 5 bases, and 3 bases had no gene match. DNA of the CDR3: TGTGCCAGCAGCCGACAGGGAGACTATGGCTACACCTTC. Protein: CASSRQGDYGYTF.